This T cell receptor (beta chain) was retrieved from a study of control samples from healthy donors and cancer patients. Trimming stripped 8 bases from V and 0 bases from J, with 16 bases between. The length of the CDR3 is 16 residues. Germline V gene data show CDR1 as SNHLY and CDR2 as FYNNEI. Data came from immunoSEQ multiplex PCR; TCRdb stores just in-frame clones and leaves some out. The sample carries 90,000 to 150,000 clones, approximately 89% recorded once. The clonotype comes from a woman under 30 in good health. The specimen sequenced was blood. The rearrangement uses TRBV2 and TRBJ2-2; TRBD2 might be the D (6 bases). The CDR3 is CASSEGPYTNTGELFF. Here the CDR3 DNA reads TGTGCCAGCTCGGAGGGCCCCTACACGAACACCGGGGAGCTGTTTTTT.